A single sample is the source of the 28 T cell receptor beta chains below, sequenced in a study of OX40 agonist ivuxolimab in advanced cancers. The method was immunoSEQ multiplex PCR; TCRdb's version includes in-frame clones alone and lacks a portion of them. The sample has 60,000 to 80,000 clones, 75% to 85% seen once. Sequencing used CD4+ or CD8+ T cells sorted from blood, obtained in a trial of the OX40 agonist ivuxolimab. The receptors were gathered from an adult with an advanced solid tumor such as melanoma, head and neck, liver or kidney cancer.

A single count supports this clone. V usage is TRBV5-1 and J usage is TRBJ2-1, with 9 bases lining up with TRBD2. The germline V gene encodes CDR1 SGHRS and CDR2 YFSETQ. The V and J ends lost 0 bases and 15 bases, in that order; junction bases with no gene match: 10. CDR3 size: 14 residues. CDR3 DNA: TGCGCCAGCAGCTTGGATCCCAGCGGGAGGTTGGGGTTCTTC. Translating gives CASSLDPSGRLGFF.

The gene calls are TRBV29-1 and TRBJ2-2, with TRBD2 matching 7 bases. The CDR3 loop spans 13 amino acids. Germline V lookup: CDR1 SQVTM, CDR2 ANQGSEA. J was trimmed by 7 bases and V by 7 bases; bases with no gene match: 9. The CDR3 protein is CSASGGQGGELFF. The CDR3 DNA sequence: TGCAGCGCGTCGGGGGGTCAGGGCGGGGAGCTGTTTTTT.

The chain has TRBV5-4 and TRBJ2-7, with 7 bases fitting TRBD2. The CDR3 is 14 amino acids. Germline CDR1 is SGHNT and CDR2 is YYREEE (reference sequence). J was trimmed by 3 bases and V by 1 base; bases with no gene match: 4. CDR3 in amino acids: CASSLTGGRYEQYF. The CDR3 nucleotides are TGTGCCAGCAGCTTGACGGGGGGTCGCTACGAGCAGTACTTC.

The V and J genes are TRBV4-2 and TRBJ1-2; D uncertain. Germline V gene sequence: CDR1 LGHNA, CDR2 YNFKEQ. V lost 5 bases and J 3 bases, leaving 10 bases between the germline ends. This CDR3 comprises 13 residues. CDR3 coding DNA: TGTGCCAGCAGCACCCGGGCCTACTATGGCTACACCTTC. It yields the protein CASSTRAYYGYTF.

V is TRBV7-2 and J is TRBJ1-4, with TRBD1 identical over 8 bases. Trimming at V came to 6 bases and at J to 8 bases, leaving 8 bases not matched to a gene. CDR3 size: 14 residues. Germline assignment: CDR1 SGHTA and CDR2 FQGNSA. CDR3 loop: CASSFDRGGEKLFF. In DNA form, the CDR3 reads TGTGCCAGCAGTTTCGACAGGGGAGGCGAAAAACTGTTTTTT.

CDR3 in amino acids: CASSVDSFPGYEQYF. The CDR3 DNA is TGTGCCAGCAGCGTAGATTCCTTTCCCGGATACGAGCAGTACTTC. V and J are TRBV9 and TRBJ2-7; D remains unclear. The CDR3 has 15 amino acids. The V end was cut by 0 bases, the J end by 4 bases, with 14 bases between. Germline loops: CDR1 SGDLS, CDR2 YYNGEE.

The gene calls are TRBV7-2 and TRBJ1-1; D unresolved. The CDR3 runs 14 residues. Germline V gives CDR1 SGHTA, CDR2 FQGNSA. Trimming pared 5 bases from V and 2 bases from J, leaving 12 bases between. The CDR3 DNA sequence: TGTGCCAGCAGCACGATGGGATCCAACACTGAAGCTTTCTTT. This sequence encodes CASSTMGSNTEAFF.

This chain uses TRBV19 with TRBJ1-1; D is unclear. The V gene's germline CDR1 is LNHDA and CDR2 SQIVND (reference sequence). Trimming stripped 4 bases from V and 0 bases from J, with 6 bases between. The CDR3 length is 13 residues. The CDR3 DNA is TGTGCCAGTAGTAAAGTCCTGAACACTGAAGCTTTCTTT. Amino acid sequence: CASSKVLNTEAFF.

J is TRBJ2-1 and V is TRBV28; no reliable D call. This CDR3 spans 15 amino acids. V was clipped by 6 bases and J by 0 bases, with 12 bases between them. Per germline, CDR1 MDHEN and CDR2 SYDVKM. CDR3 loop: CASSPTQSSYNEQFF. In DNA form, the CDR3 reads TGTGCCAGCAGCCCGACCCAAAGCTCCTACAATGAGCAGTTCTTC.

V gene TRBV5-4 combines with J gene TRBJ2-5; 8 bases agree with TRBD2. V trimming: 4 bases; J trimming: 4 bases; junction bases outside the gene matches: 3. The CDR3 is made up of 13 amino acids. CDR1 SGHNT and CDR2 YYREEE come from the germline V gene (reference sequence). The CDR3 bases are TGTGCCAGCAGCGCGACTAGCGTAGAGACCCAGTACTTC. Its translation: CASSATSVETQYF.

A note on this clone: A read error may produce the germline difference seen at one junction end. J is TRBJ2-1 and V is TRBV4-2, with D possibly being TRBD2 (5 bases). The CDR3 runs 15 residues. The germline CDR1 and CDR2 sequences are LGHNA and YNFKEQ. The CDR3 DNA reads as TGTGCCAGCAGCCCCGAGCGGATCACCTACAGTGAGCAGTTCTTC. Its translation is CASSPERITYSEQFF.

The CDR3 nucleotides are TGCGCCAGCAGCTTTGAACGCGGGAGTACTTACAATGAGCAGTTCTTC. It specifies CASSFERGSTYNEQFF. The genes are TRBV5-1 and TRBJ2-1, with 7 bases aligning to TRBD2. CDR1 is SGHRS and CDR2 is YFSETQ in the germline V gene. J lost 4 bases, V lost 2 bases, and 9 bases had no gene match. The CDR3 is made up of 16 amino acids.

The chain has TRBV27 and TRBJ2-1; 8 nucleotides agree with TRBD2. Germline V CDR1 and CDR2: MNHEY, SMNVEV (reference sequence). Trimming removed 8 bases from V and 13 bases from J; junction bases left unmatched: 10. This CDR3 is 12 amino acids long. CDR3 in DNA: TGTGCCAGCGGCTTATGGGGACTAGGACAGTTCTTC. Translating gives CASGLWGLGQFF.

The gene calls are TRBV6-5 and TRBJ1-1; the D gene is possibly TRBD1 (5 bases). The V gene's germline CDR1 is MNHEY and CDR2 SVGAGI. Between the trimmed V and J ends, which lost 2 bases and 11 bases, there was a span of 15 bases. There are 13 residues in the CDR3. CDR3 bases: TGTGCCAGCAGTTACGGGGACGGCGCAGTGGCTTTCTTT. This translates into CASSYGDGAVAFF.

The rearrangement links TRBV6-4 to TRBJ2-3; possibly TRBD2 for D (7 bases). The germline V gene encodes CDR1 MRHNA and CDR2 SNTAGT. V was cut by 2 bases and J by 0 bases, with 18 bases left in between. The CDR3 is 18 residues long. The CDR3, as DNA: TGTGCCAGCAGTGACAGGGCTGGCGGGGGCGCAAGCACAGATACGCAGTATTTT. As protein: CASSDRAGGGASTDTQYF.

The gene calls are TRBV27 and TRBJ2-3; 9 bases agree with TRBD2. This CDR3 has 14 amino acids. Trimming cost V 6 bases and J 13 bases; bases outside gene matches: 14. Germline lookup yields CDR1 MNHEY and CDR2 SMNVEV (reference sequence). As DNA, the CDR3 is TGTGCCAGCAGCTCCCAAAGGGTAGCGGGAGTGAAGTATTTT. Its translation: CASSSQRVAGVKYF.

CDR3 in DNA: TGTGCCAGTAGCCCCCCCGGTAGTATCAATGAGCAGTTCTTC. This sequence encodes CASSPPGSINEQFF. V and J are TRBV19 and TRBJ2-1; D not resolved. CDR3 length equals 14 residues. V was shortened by 6 bases and J by 6 bases, with 15 bases between the two germline ends. CDR1 LNHDA and CDR2 SQIVND come from the germline V gene (reference sequence).

The J gene is TRBJ2-2, the V gene TRBV5-4; perhaps D is TRBD1 or TRBD2 (5 bases each). Germline CDR1 and CDR2: SGHNT and YYREEE (reference sequence). The CDR3 totals 15 residues. The ends were cut back, 0 bases at V and 1 base at J, with 7 bases in the middle. The CDR3 spells CASSLGGLNTGELFF. CDR3 nucleotide sequence: TGTGCCAGCAGCTTGGGGGGGTTGAACACCGGGGAGCTGTTTTTT.

This clone showed up just a few times. The chain's CDR3 is CASSRGYYEQYF. The CDR3 nucleotides read TGTGCCAGCTCAAGGGGGTACTACGAGCAGTACTTC. This chain links TRBV28 with TRBJ2-7; tentatively, D is TRBD1 (6 bases). The length of the CDR3 is 12 residues. Germline lookup yields CDR1 MDHEN and CDR2 SYDVKM. Deletions cut 8 bases from V and 3 bases from J, with 11 bases between.

This sequence joins TRBV29-1 and TRBJ1-1; D remains ambiguous. CDR1 and CDR2 from the germline V gene are SQVTM and ANQGSEA. V gave up 5 bases and J gave up 2 bases, with 18 bases separating them. This CDR3 has 15 residues. The CDR3 DNA is TGCAGCGTTTCATACTACGCGGACTTTAACACTGAAGCTTTCTTT. It translates to CSVSYYADFNTEAFF. Full variable domain (remainder filled in from reference TRBV29-1 and TRBJ1-1): SAVISQKPSRDICQRGTSLTIQCQVDSQVTMMFWYRQQPGQSLTLIATANQGSEATYESGFVIDKFPISRPNLTFSTLTVSNMSPEDSSIYLCSVSYYADFNTEAFFGQGTRLTVV.

There are a few counts of this clone. The gene calls are TRBV6-4 and TRBJ2-1, with a tentative D call TRBD2 (6 bases). V lost 8 bases to trimming and J lost 9 bases, with 17 bases between them. Germline assignment: CDR1 MRHNA and CDR2 SNTAGT. The CDR3 is made up of 13 amino acids. DNA of the CDR3: TGTGCCAGCGCATCGGGACTCGGCGGTGAGCAGTTCTTC. It codes for CASASGLGGEQFF.

The V call is TRBV7-2, the J call TRBJ2-1; 7 bases are a match to TRBD1. The CDR3 totals 15 residues. Germline values: CDR1 SGHTA, CDR2 FQGNSA. J lost 2 bases, V lost 5 bases, and 6 bases had no gene match. CDR3 amino acids: CASSTSTGTYNEQFF. CDR3 DNA sequence: TGTGCCAGCAGCACCTCGACAGGGACCTACAATGAGCAGTTCTTC.

The chain employs TRBV28 and TRBJ1-1; weak D call: TRBD1 (6 bases). This CDR3 has 12 residues. Germline CDR1 and CDR2: MDHEN and SYDVKM. The CDR3 nucleotides are TGTGCTTCAGGGGCCCCGAACACTGAAGCTTTCTTT. Translation: CASGAPNTEAFF.

CDR3: CASRTKTGPGANVLTF. Written as DNA, the CDR3 is TGTGCCAGTAGGACCAAAACAGGGCCTGGGGCCAACGTCCTGACTTTC. This chain uses TRBV19 with TRBJ2-6, with TRBD1 as a possible D gene (6 bases). Germline CDR1 reads LNHDA; CDR2 reads SQIVND (reference sequence). CDR3 length: 16 amino acids. V was clipped by 6 bases and J by 2 bases, with 14 bases between them.

In its sample, this clone was seen once. The J gene is TRBJ2-7, the V gene TRBV27, with 10 bases lining up with TRBD1. This CDR3 spans 14 amino acids. Trimming at V came to 6 bases and at J to 3 bases, leaving 5 bases not matched to a gene. Germline assignment: CDR1 MNHEY and CDR2 SMNVEV (reference sequence). The CDR3 sequence is CASRKRDRGYEQYF. CDR3 bases: TGTGCCAGCAGAAAACGGGACAGGGGCTACGAGCAGTACTTC.

This chain uses TRBV4-1 with TRBJ2-2, with TRBD2 identical over 8 bases. This CDR3 spans 18 amino acids. CDR1 MGHRA and CDR2 YSYEKL come from the germline V gene. Unmatched junction bases numbered 13, after V lost 4 bases and J lost 3 bases. CDR3 loop: CASSPISFAGGYTGELFF. The CDR3, as DNA: TGCGCCAGCAGCCCCATTTCTTTCGCGGGAGGTTACACCGGGGAGCTGTTTTTT.

This chain links TRBV28 with TRBJ2-4, with D unresolved. Trimming stripped 4 bases from V and 0 bases from J, with 16 bases between. Germline V gene data show CDR1 as MDHEN and CDR2 as SYDVKM. There are 17 residues in the CDR3. The CDR3 sequence is CASSSIGSLLAKNIQYF. CDR3 in DNA: TGTGCCAGCAGTTCGATAGGGTCTTTGCTAGCCAAAAACATTCAGTACTTC.

V is TRBV7-2 and J is TRBJ2-4; D is unclear. Germline V gives CDR1 SGHTA, CDR2 FQGNSA. Between the trimmed V and J ends, which lost 1 base and 1 base, there was a span of 2 bases. This CDR3 comprises 13 residues. CDR3 region: CASSLGAKNIQYF. CDR3 coding DNA: TGTGCCAGCAGCTTAGGGGCCAAAAACATTCAGTACTTC. Full variable domain (outside the CDR3, taken from reference TRBV7-2 and TRBJ2-4): GAGVSQSPSNKVTEKGKDVELRCDPISGHTALYWYRQSLGQGLEFLIYFQGNSAPDKSGLPSDRFSAERTGGSVSTLTIQRTQQEDSAVYLCASSLGAKNIQYFGAGTRLSVL.